One T cell receptor (beta chain) is described in this entry. The sample is drawn from a study of response to subunit inactivated influenza vaccine. This CDR3 is 17 amino acids long. Each CDR3 protein is one row after TCRdb ran MiXCR on the RT-PCR reads. This sample has under 750,000 distinct CDR3 sequences, with 12% found just once. The source is a man over 45 who received an inactivated influenza vaccine. The chain uses TRBV21-1 and TRBJ2-1; TRBD2, the table's D call, was not compared with the DNA. TRBV21-1 is listed as a pseudogene. The sequencing used PBMCs from blood, collected on the day of vaccination. CDR3 residues: CASSFLTISGGDNEQFF. The CDR3 DNA sequence: TGTGCCAGCAGCTTTCTAACGATATCGGGGGGGGACAATGAGCAGTTCTTC.